These 22 T cell receptor beta chains originate from one sample sequenced in a study of graft-versus-host responses after intestinal transplantation. This table comes from immunoSEQ multiplex PCR, and its TCRdb copy is limited to in-frame clones, with some not included. Seen here are under 90,000 clones, about 92% observed once, and the top ten hold roughly 0.66%. The source was PBMCs, collected 98 days after intestinal transplantation. Source of these receptors: a human patient who received an intestinal transplant, so some T cells may come from the graft donor.

The J gene is TRBJ2-1, the V gene TRBV5-1; D gene uncertain. Per germline, CDR1 SGHRS and CDR2 YFSETQ. Trimming left V 0 bases short and J 3 bases short, with 4 bases between. The CDR3 spans 13 residues. The CDR3 sequence is CASSLGYYNEQFF. The CDR3 coding sequence is TGCGCCAGCAGCTTGGGCTACTACAATGAGCAGTTCTTC.

This clone has only one observation. The CDR3 protein is CASTPRAGGGNEQYF. For the CDR3, the DNA is TGTGCCAGTACCCCACGGGCGGGAGGTGGGAACGAGCAGTACTTC. This sequence joins TRBV19 and TRBJ2-7; 8 bases fit TRBD2. This CDR3 contains 15 residues. V was clipped by 7 bases and J by 5 bases; unmatched bases: 13. Germline CDR1 is LNHDA and CDR2 is SQIVND (reference sequence). The whole variable domain, filled in from reference TRBV19 and TRBJ2-7, reads DGGITQSPKYLFRKEGQNVTLSCEQNLNHDAMYWYRQDPGQGLRLIYYSQIVNDFQKGDIAEGYSVSREKKESFPLTVTSAQKNPTAFYLCASTPRAGGGNEQYFGPGTRLTVT.

This chain uses TRBV9 with TRBJ2-3, with D possibly TRBD2 on 6 matching bases. The CDR3 spans 13 residues. Trimming left V 0 bases short and J 4 bases short, with 6 bases between. Per the germline V gene, CDR1 is SGDLS and CDR2 is YYNGEE. The CDR3 coding sequence is TGTGCCAGCAGCGTAGGACTAGCAGATACGCAGTATTTT. Its protein product is CASSVGLADTQYF.

The rearrangement links TRBV7-3 to TRBJ1-1; 7 bases are a match to TRBD1. The CDR3 consists of 14 residues. CDR1 and CDR2 from the germline V gene are SGHTA and FQGTGA. Trimming removed 5 bases from V and 3 bases from J; junction bases left unmatched: 6. The CDR3 DNA follows: TGTGCCAGCAGCCGCCAGGGGGGAGACACTGAAGCTTTCTTT. Translating gives CASSRQGGDTEAFF.

J is TRBJ1-1 and V is TRBV19, with D tentatively TRBD1 (5 bases). V dropped 2 bases and J dropped 5 bases, with 9 bases sitting between them. CDR3 length: 13 residues. Germline-derived CDR1 and CDR2 are LNHDA and SQIVND (reference sequence). The CDR3 here is CASSISGQTEAFF. CDR3 nucleotides: TGTGCCAGTAGTATATCGGGGCAGACTGAAGCTTTCTTT.

V and J are TRBV6-5 and TRBJ1-2; tentatively, D is TRBD1 (6 bases). Trimming removed 6 bases from V and 4 bases from J, with 12 bases in between. Germline CDR1 is MNHEY and CDR2 is SVGAGI. CDR3 size: 13 residues. CDR3 sequence: CASRQGGVYGYTF. The CDR3 DNA sequence: TGTGCCAGCAGACAGGGTGGGGTCTATGGCTACACCTTC.

The chain is built from TRBV6-5 and TRBJ1-5, with D hard to call. The germline V gene has CDR1 MNHEY and CDR2 SVGAGI. Trimming cost V 5 bases and J 8 bases, with 13 bases left between them. The CDR3 runs to 13 residues. CDR3: CASSEALHKPQHF. The CDR3 nucleotides read TGTGCCAGCAGTGAAGCCCTCCATAAGCCCCAGCATTTT.

This clone has just a few counts. The rearrangement links TRBV11-2 to TRBJ1-1, with D uncertain. V lost 4 bases, J lost 8 bases, and 17 bases lay in between. CDR1 and CDR2 (germline): SGHAT, FQNNGV. The CDR3 loop spans 14 amino acids. The CDR3, as DNA: TGTGCCAGCAGCTACATTGACTCCAAAGGCGAAGCTTTCTTT. This translates into CASSYIDSKGEAFF.

This clone showed up just a few times. The chain has TRBV6-1 and TRBJ1-4, with no clear D. Trimming removed 2 bases from V and 3 bases from J, with 10 bases in between. CDR1 is MNHNS, CDR2 SASEGT, per germline. The CDR3 covers 15 residues. The CDR3 protein is CASSEPFRANEKLFF. Written as DNA, the CDR3 is TGTGCCAGCAGTGAACCTTTTAGGGCTAATGAAAAACTGTTTTTT.

The chain carries TRBV7-8 and TRBJ1-1; possibly TRBD1 for D (5 bases). CDR1 is SGHVS, CDR2 FQNEAQ, per germline. The CDR3 length is 13 residues. With 4 bases removed from V and 1 base from J, the gap between germline ends came to 7 bases. CDR3 in DNA: TGTGCCAGCAGCTCTGGACAGAACACTGAAGCTTTCTTT. As protein: CASSSGQNTEAFF.

With respect to this clone: This same CDR3 is encoded by further DNA sequences in the sample. The chain is built from TRBV28 and TRBJ2-5; tentative D call: TRBD2 (5 bases). This CDR3 has 15 amino acids. V was cut by 2 bases and J by 1 base, with 11 bases left in between. Germline loops: CDR1 MDHEN, CDR2 SYDVKM. The DNA of the CDR3 is TGTGCCAGCAGTTTAAGACGGGATCTCCAAGAGACCCAGTACTTC. It encodes CASSLRRDLQETQYF.

The J gene is TRBJ2-1, the V gene TRBV14, with TRBD2 matching over 10 bases. Germline CDR1 and CDR2: SGHDN and FVKESK. The CDR3 sequence is 16 residues long. After removal of 3 bases from V and 4 bases from J, the junction contained 6 bases not matched to a gene. The CDR3: CASSQTGTSDYNEQFF. The DNA of the CDR3 is TGTGCCAGCAGCCAGACCGGGACTAGCGATTACAATGAGCAGTTCTTC.

The chain joins TRBV10-2 to TRBJ2-3; D gene unclear. The CDR3 is 14 amino acids. The V and J ends lost 6 bases and 3 bases respectively, with 13 bases between them. Germline CDR1 WSHSY, CDR2 SAAADI. The CDR3: CASSPLEETDTQYF. In nucleotides, the CDR3 is TGCGCCAGCAGCCCGCTAGAAGAGACAGATACGCAGTATTTT.

The chain joins TRBV29-1 to TRBJ1-1; 9 nucleotides align to TRBD1. The CDR3 is made up of 18 amino acids. Per germline, CDR1 SQVTM and CDR2 ANQGSEA. V lost 2 bases, J lost 2 bases, and 15 bases stayed unmatched. The CDR3 region has the DNA TGCAGCGTTGAACAGGGTTTAGGGGACAGGGAAGGAAACACTGAAGCTTTCTTT. Its translation is CSVEQGLGDREGNTEAFF.

The count of this clone is one. This chain joins TRBV19 and TRBJ2-2; D gene uncertain. V was clipped by 3 bases and J by 3 bases, with 8 bases between them. Looked up from germline, CDR1 is LNHDA and CDR2 is SQIVND (reference sequence). The CDR3 contains 14 residues. The DNA for the CDR3 is TGTGCCAGTAGTATTGGTCCTTACACCGGGGAGCTGTTTTTT. It codes for CASSIGPYTGELFF.

CDR3 sequence reads: CASSLSDTEAFF. The CDR3 DNA follows: TGTGCCAGCAGTTTATCGGACACTGAAGCTTTCTTT. The chain links TRBV6-6 to TRBJ1-1; no clear D gene. Germline lookup yields CDR1 MNHNY and CDR2 SVGAGI (reference sequence). Trimming pared 4 bases from V and 3 bases from J, leaving 6 bases between. There are 12 residues in the CDR3.

The chain recombines TRBV19 with TRBJ2-5, with TRBD1 identical over 10 bases. Germline V lookup: CDR1 LNHDA, CDR2 SQIVND (reference sequence). Unmatched junction bases numbered 8, after V lost 6 bases and J lost 4 bases. The CDR3 sequence is 15 residues long. CDR3 sequence: CASRAPDRGVETQYF. The CDR3 bases are TGTGCCAGTAGGGCACCGGACAGGGGGGTAGAGACCCAGTACTTC. Full variable domain (outside the CDR3, taken from reference TRBV19 and TRBJ2-5): DGGITQSPKYLFRKEGQNVTLSCEQNLNHDAMYWYRQDPGQGLRLIYYSQIVNDFQKGDIAEGYSVSREKKESFPLTVTSAQKNPTAFYLCASRAPDRGVETQYFGPGTRLLVL.

CDR3 nucleotide sequence: TGCAGTGCTAGAGAGATTTACGAGCAGTACTTC. Its translation: CSAREIYEQYF. This sequence joins TRBV20-1 and TRBJ2-7; D gene uncertain. Trimming stripped 0 bases from V and 4 bases from J, with 4 bases between. CDR1 DFQATT and CDR2 SNEGSKA come from the germline V gene (reference sequence). The CDR3 consists of 11 residues.

The chain links TRBV5-1 to TRBJ2-5; possibly TRBD1 for D (6 bases). From germline, CDR1 is SGHRS and CDR2 YFSETQ. CDR3 length: 13 residues. V dropped 4 bases and J dropped 10 bases, with 17 bases sitting between them. The CDR3 is CASSLTRPRGQYF. The CDR3, as DNA: TGCGCCAGCAGCCTCACACGTCCCAGGGGCCAGTACTTC.

The genes are TRBV30 and TRBJ1-2, with 9 positions matching TRBD1. Germline CDR1 is GTSNPN and CDR2 is SVGIG (reference sequence). J was trimmed by 8 bases and V by 0 bases; bases with no gene match: 4. The CDR3 is made up of 13 amino acids. The CDR3 here is CAWSVLTGGGYTF. The CDR3 region has the DNA TGTGCCTGGAGTGTACTGACAGGGGGAGGCTACACCTTC.

The V gene is TRBV6-5, the J gene TRBJ2-1, with 7 bases identical to TRBD2. The CDR3 sequence is 14 residues long. V was pared by 2 bases and J by 5 bases, with 3 bases of the junction left unmatched. Germline V gene data show CDR1 as MNHEY and CDR2 as SVGAGI. CDR3 region: CASSYRGGDNEQFF. The CDR3 coding sequence is TGTGCCAGCAGTTACAGGGGAGGGGACAATGAGCAGTTCTTC.

The CDR3 spells CASIFFGGAQETQYF. In DNA, the CDR3 is TGTGCCAGCATTTTCTTCGGTGGGGCCCAAGAGACCCAGTACTTC. The genes are TRBV28 and TRBJ2-5; possible D gene TRBD1, 5 bases. This CDR3 comprises 15 residues. Germline V gives CDR1 MDHEN, CDR2 SYDVKM. V was clipped by 7 bases and J by 1 base, with 16 bases between them.